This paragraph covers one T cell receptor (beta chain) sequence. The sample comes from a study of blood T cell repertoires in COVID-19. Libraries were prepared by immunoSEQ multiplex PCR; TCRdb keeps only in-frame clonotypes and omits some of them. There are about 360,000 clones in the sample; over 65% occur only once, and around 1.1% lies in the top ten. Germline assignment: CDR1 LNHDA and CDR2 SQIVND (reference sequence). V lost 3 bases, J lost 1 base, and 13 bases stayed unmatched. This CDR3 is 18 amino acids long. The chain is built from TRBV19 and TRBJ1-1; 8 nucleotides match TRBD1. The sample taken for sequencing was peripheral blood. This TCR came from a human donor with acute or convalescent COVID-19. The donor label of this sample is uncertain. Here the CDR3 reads CASSIGMGWTGKNTEAFF. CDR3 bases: TGTGCCAGTAGTATTGGGATGGGGTGGACAGGGAAGAACACTGAAGCTTTCTTT.